Listed here is a single T cell receptor (beta chain). The assay was immunoSEQ multiplex PCR, and TCRdb's table has in-frame clones only and misses some. The profile covers approximately 70,000 clones, with 85% to 90% appearing a single time and 11% taken by the ten largest. The CDR3 contains 14 residues. Trimming stripped 0 bases from V and 4 bases from J, with 10 bases between. The germline V gene encodes CDR1 SGHKS and CDR2 YYEKEE (reference sequence). These data are taken from a study of blood T cell repertoires in COVID-19. As for the study in general: From the United States, Italy and Spain came samples of acute and convalescent COVID-19. T cells, B-cell-depleted T cells, or PBMCs provided the cDNA or gDNA that served as material.

The receptor's source is a man between 65 and 80 years old with active or convalescent COVID-19. Sequencing was carried out using peripheral blood. The chain has TRBV5-5 and TRBJ2-5; a possible D gene is TRBD2 (6 bases). The CDR3 bases are TGTGCCAGCAGCTTGGACGGGACTCGAGAGACCCAGTACTTC. Its translation: CASSLDGTRETQYF. Supplemented by reference TRBV5-5 and TRBJ2-5, the full variable domain reads DAGVTQSPTHLIKTRGQQVTLRCSPISGHKSVSWYQQVLGQGPQFIFQYYEKEERGRGNFPDRFSARQFPNYSSELNVNALLLGDSALYLCASSLDGTRETQYFGPGTRLLVL.